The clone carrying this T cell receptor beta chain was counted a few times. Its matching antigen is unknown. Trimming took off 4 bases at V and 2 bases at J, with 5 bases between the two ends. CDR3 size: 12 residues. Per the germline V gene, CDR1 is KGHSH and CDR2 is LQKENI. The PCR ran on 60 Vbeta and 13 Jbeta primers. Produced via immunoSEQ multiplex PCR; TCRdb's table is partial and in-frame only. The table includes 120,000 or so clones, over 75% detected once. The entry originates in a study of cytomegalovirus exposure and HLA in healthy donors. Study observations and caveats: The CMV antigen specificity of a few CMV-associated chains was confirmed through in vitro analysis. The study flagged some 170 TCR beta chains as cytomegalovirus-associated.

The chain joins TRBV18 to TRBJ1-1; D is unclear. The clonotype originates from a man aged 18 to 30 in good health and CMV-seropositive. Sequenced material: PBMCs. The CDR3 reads CASSRGNTEAFF. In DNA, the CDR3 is TGTGCCAGCTCACGAGGTAACACTGAAGCTTTCTTT.